This T cell receptor beta chain was identified in a study of metastatic and nonmetastatic thyroid tumors. About the research overall: Repertoire comparisons spanned blood and tumor or nodule tissue from malignant and benign thyroid patients. Notes on the study in general: Significantly higher TCR beta diversity was reportedly seen in malignant thyroid tumors than benign nodules, in blood and tumor.

This clone was counted at least ten times. Its antigen is not identified. TCRdb called clones again from the PCR reads with MiXCR. The sample lists tens of thousands of clones, roughly 20% seen once, with 28% in the top ten. Each patient came to thyroid surgery without any prior treatment (of any kind). CDR3 length: 16 amino acids. With 0 bases removed from V and 4 bases from J, the gap between germline ends came to 12 bases. CDR1 is LGHNA, CDR2 YSLEER, per germline. This receptor was taken from a female donor with papillary thyroid cancer or a benign thyroid nodule (not recorded which). Some clones in this sample may be carry-over from other donors' samples. The sample consisted of blood. The rearrangement uses TRBV4-3 and TRBJ2-2; no definite D call. CDR3 in DNA: TGCGCCAGCAGCCAAGATCCTAAGGGAACCACCGGGGAGCTGTTTTTT. Its translation is CASSQDPKGTTGELFF.